This passage covers 30 T cell receptor beta chains from one sample sequenced in a study of neoadjuvant anti-PD-1 for oral cavity cancer. Assay: immunoSEQ multiplex PCR; the TCRdb copy retains only in-frame clones and omits some. The profile shows roughly 16,000 clones, approximately 68% of them singletons. The input for sequencing was PBMCs, taken before nivolumab (anti-PD-1) treatment. The receptors here all came from a person between 35 and 79 years old with oral cavity squamous cell carcinoma.

This clone was seen a handful of times. The V call is TRBV7-2, the J call TRBJ2-5; 8 positions match TRBD2. Trimming removed 2 bases from V and 1 base from J; junction bases left unmatched: 9. CDR3 length: 17 residues. The germline CDR1 and CDR2 sequences are SGHTA and FQGNSA. CDR3 sequence reads: CASSLRRAGGLQETQYF. The CDR3 DNA follows: TGTGCCAGCAGCTTACGGCGTGCGGGAGGACTCCAAGAGACCCAGTACTTC.

The chain has TRBV2 and TRBJ2-7; 13 bases align to TRBD2. Unmatched junction bases numbered 5, after V lost 6 bases and J lost 6 bases. The germline V gene encodes CDR1 SNHLY and CDR2 FYNNEI. This CDR3 is 14 amino acids long. The CDR3 protein is CASRLAGGPSEQYF. The DNA of the CDR3 is TGTGCCAGCAGACTAGCGGGAGGGCCCAGCGAGCAGTACTTC.

A remark on this clone: The junction differs from germline at one of its ends, possibly a read error. This sequence joins TRBV7-9 and TRBJ1-5, with D perhaps TRBD1 (6 bases). The CDR3 extends over 17 amino acids. CDR1 is SEHNR and CDR2 is FQNEAQ in the germline V gene (reference sequence). The chain's CDR3 is CASTLGGTGGSNQPQHF. In DNA form, the CDR3 reads TGTGCCAGCACCTTAGGGGGGACGGGAGGAAGCAATCAGCCCCAGCATTTT.

In its sample, this clone was seen a few times. The genes are TRBV2 and TRBJ1-1, with D unresolved. The CDR3 consists of 13 residues. V was pared by 3 bases and J by 1 base, with 6 bases between. From germline, CDR1 is SNHLY and CDR2 FYNNEI. The CDR3 here is CASSEEGNTEAFF. CDR3 in DNA: TGTGCCAGCAGTGAGGAGGGGAACACTGAAGCTTTCTTT.

The rearrangement links TRBV6-6 to TRBJ2-7; no reliable D call. The CDR3 extends over 16 amino acids. The ends were cut back, 1 base at V and 0 bases at J, with 13 bases in the middle. The germline V gene encodes CDR1 MNHNY and CDR2 SVGAGI (reference sequence). CDR3 loop: CASSYFTLTYSYEQYF. CDR3 sequence (DNA): TGTGCCAGCAGTTACTTCACCCTGACGTACTCCTACGAGCAGTACTTC.

The gene calls are TRBV7-9 and TRBJ1-4; D is uncertain. Deletions cut 5 bases from V and 8 bases from J, with 6 bases between. The V gene's germline CDR1 is SEHNR and CDR2 FQNEAQ (reference sequence). This CDR3 is 11 amino acids long. CDR3 amino acids: CASSPLEKLFF. DNA of the CDR3: TGTGCCAGCAGCCCCCTCGAAAAACTGTTTTTT.

The J gene is TRBJ2-5, the V gene TRBV20-1, with D uncertain. CDR1 is DFQATT and CDR2 is SNEGSKA in the germline V gene (reference sequence). V was clipped by 4 bases and J by 3 bases, with 6 bases between them. The CDR3 extends over 11 amino acids. CDR3 protein: CSATREETQYF. The CDR3 nucleotides read TGCAGTGCTACTAGGGAAGAGACCCAGTACTTC.

This chain links TRBV6-6 with TRBJ1-5; D possibly corresponds to TRBD1 (5 bases). The CDR3 extends over 16 amino acids. The germline V gene has CDR1 MNHNY and CDR2 SVGAGI (reference sequence). Trimming removed 5 bases at V and 0 bases at J, with 14 bases between. CDR3 region: CASSQIQVISNQPQHF. Here the CDR3 DNA reads TGTGCCAGCAGTCAAATACAGGTTATTAGCAATCAGCCCCAGCATTTT.

V is TRBV10-3 and J is TRBJ1-4, with D possibly matching TRBD1 (5 bases). V lost 3 bases, J lost 8 bases, and 13 bases lay in between. This CDR3 has 14 residues. CDR1 and CDR2 from the germline V gene are ENHRY and SYGVKD. CDR3 sequence: CAISEGQGGEKLFF. CDR3 in DNA: TGTGCCATCAGTGAAGGGCAGGGAGGAGAAAAACTGTTTTTT.

The rearrangement links TRBV5-1 to TRBJ1-1; possibly TRBD1 for D (5 bases). Trimming took off 0 bases at V and 1 base at J, with 7 bases between the two ends. Per germline, CDR1 SGHRS and CDR2 YFSETQ. The CDR3 extends over 14 amino acids. In DNA form, the CDR3 reads TGCGCCAGCAGCTTGGCAAGGGGGAACACTGAAGCTTTCTTT. This sequence encodes CASSLARGNTEAFF.

Only one count was recorded for this clone. This sequence joins TRBV9 and TRBJ1-4; no reliable D call. V was pared by 0 bases and J by 5 bases, with 11 bases between. Germline CDR1 reads SGDLS; CDR2 reads YYNGEE. The CDR3 extends over 15 amino acids. CDR3 DNA sequence: TGTGCCAGCAGCGTAGCGGGCGGGGTGAATGAAAAACTGTTTTTT. Translation: CASSVAGGVNEKLFF.

This chain connects TRBV6-1 to TRBJ2-3, with D possibly being TRBD2 (7 bases). Trimming cost V 2 bases and J 1 base, with 13 bases left between them. CDR1 and CDR2 from the germline V gene are MNHNS and SASEGT. The CDR3 totals 16 residues. The CDR3 protein is CASSERGGRRTDTQYF. The CDR3 coding sequence is TGTGCCAGCAGTGAAAGGGGGGGGAGGCGCACAGATACGCAGTATTTT.

This chain connects TRBV6-5 to TRBJ1-3; tentative D call: TRBD1 (6 bases). This CDR3 contains 15 residues. Germline CDR1 reads MNHEY; CDR2 reads SVGAGI. Trimming removed 6 bases at V and 0 bases at J, with 12 bases between. The CDR3 region is CASRGQSISGNTIYF. The CDR3 DNA sequence: TGTGCCAGCAGAGGACAGTCGATCTCTGGAAACACCATATATTTT.

The chain couples TRBV7-9 to TRBJ2-5, with TRBD1 identical over 7 bases. The germline V gene encodes CDR1 SEHNR and CDR2 FQNEAQ (reference sequence). V lost 5 bases to trimming and J lost 2 bases; unmatched junction nucleotides: 8. This CDR3 contains 15 residues. The CDR3 DNA is TGTGCCAGCAGCCCTCCGGTGGGACAGCAAGAGACCCAGTACTTC. It encodes CASSPPVGQQETQYF.

Points on this clone: Compared with germline, one end of the junction differs, possibly owing to a read error. This chain links TRBV7-7 with TRBJ2-7; no definite D call. The length of the CDR3 is 14 residues. Germline V lookup: CDR1 SSHAT, CDR2 FNYEAQ (reference sequence). The CDR3 sequence is CASRSYRVLYQQYF. The CDR3 DNA sequence: TGTGCTAGCAGGTCATACCGGGTCCTATACCAGCAGTACTTC.

The chain joins TRBV15 to TRBJ2-3; no clear D. The CDR3 runs 14 residues. Trimming cost V 1 base and J 4 bases, with 9 bases left between them. CDR1 LNHNV and CDR2 YYDKDF come from the germline V gene (reference sequence). The CDR3 sequence is CATSRVTRADTQYF. CDR3 in DNA: TGTGCCACCAGCAGAGTGACAAGGGCAGATACGCAGTATTTT.

V and J are TRBV5-1 and TRBJ1-2; D unclear. Germline CDR1 SGHRS, CDR2 YFSETQ. V shed 4 bases and J shed 1 base, with 8 bases lying between them. CDR3 length: 13 residues. The DNA of the CDR3 is TGCGCCAGCAGCGTGGACGTTAACTATGGCTACACCTTC. This sequence encodes CASSVDVNYGYTF.

The chain joins TRBV4-1 to TRBJ1-5; 10 bases are a match to TRBD1. Trimming took 4 bases from V and 1 from J; bases not matched to a gene: 10. The CDR3 length is 18 residues. CDR1 is MGHRA and CDR2 is YSYEKL in the germline V gene. The CDR3 here is CASSPSDRGLLSNQPQHF. For the CDR3, the DNA is TGCGCCAGCAGCCCATCCGACAGGGGGCTCTTGAGCAATCAGCCCCAGCATTTT.

V and J are TRBV30 and TRBJ2-5, with unresolved D. The germline CDR1 and CDR2 sequences are GTSNPN and SVGIG (reference sequence). V lost 2 bases, J lost 2 bases, and 15 bases lay in between. The CDR3 consists of 15 residues. The CDR3 here is CAWSFDPRPQETQYF. The CDR3 coding sequence is TGTGCCTGGAGTTTCGACCCCCGGCCACAAGAGACCCAGTACTTC.

CDR3 residues: CASSVGPPGGANVLTF. CDR3 nucleotide sequence: TGTGCCAGCTCCGTGGGCCCTCCGGGTGGGGCCAACGTCCTGACTTTC. This sequence joins TRBV28 and TRBJ2-6; D is undetermined. V was trimmed by 8 bases and J by 3 bases, leaving 17 bases between them. This CDR3 contains 16 residues. Looked up from germline, CDR1 is MDHEN and CDR2 is SYDVKM.

The chain combines TRBV30 with TRBJ2-1; 12 bases are shared with TRBD2. The CDR3 is made up of 17 amino acids. V trimming: 3 bases; J trimming: 4 bases; junction bases outside the gene matches: 10. Germline CDR1 and CDR2: GTSNPN and SVGIG (reference sequence). The CDR3 loop is CAWRPRTSGTLYNEQFF. CDR3 nucleotides: TGTGCCTGGAGGCCCCGGACTAGCGGGACCCTTTACAATGAGCAGTTCTTC. The full variable domain, completed using reference TRBV30 and TRBJ2-1, is SQTIHQWPATLVQPVGSPLSLECTVEGTSNPNLYWYRQAAGRGLQLLFYSVGIGQISSEVPQNLSASRPQDRQFILSSKKLLLSDSGFYLCAWRPRTSGTLYNEQFFGPGTRLTVL.

This chain connects TRBV5-4 to TRBJ1-1; unclear D gene. The CDR3 is 16 residues long. Germline V gives CDR1 SGHNT, CDR2 YYREEE (reference sequence). V was trimmed by 7 bases and J by 0 bases, leaving 19 bases between them. This CDR3 reads CASGEERVGLNTEAFF. DNA of the CDR3: TGTGCCAGCGGGGAGGAAAGGGTTGGGCTGAACACTGAAGCTTTCTTT.

CDR3 sequence: CASSLGWGDGFYEQYF. The CDR3 nucleotides are TGTGCCAGCAGTCTCGGATGGGGGGACGGATTCTACGAGCAGTACTTC. The chain carries TRBV28 and TRBJ2-7; possible D gene TRBD2, 6 bases. V lost 5 bases to trimming and J lost 3 bases, with 20 bases between them. The V gene's germline CDR1 is MDHEN and CDR2 SYDVKM. This CDR3 has 16 residues.

The table lists this clone with a few counts. The rearrangement links TRBV9 to TRBJ2-2, with 9 bases identical to TRBD2. The CDR3 covers 15 residues. V shed 0 bases and J 4 bases; nucleotides not matched to a gene: 1. Germline V gene sequence: CDR1 SGDLS, CDR2 YYNGEE. CDR3 protein: CASSVELAGTGELFF. The CDR3 bases are TGTGCCAGCAGCGTAGAACTAGCGGGCACCGGGGAGCTGTTTTTT.

This chain links TRBV4-1 with TRBJ1-2; D perhaps matches TRBD1 (5 bases). Trimming shortened V by 4 bases and J by 4 bases, and 10 bases separated the two germline ends. The CDR3 contains 13 residues. Germline values: CDR1 MGHRA, CDR2 YSYEKL. CDR3 nucleotides: TGCGCCAGCAGCCCCACAGGTTTCTATGGCTACACCTTC. Encoded protein: CASSPTGFYGYTF.

The gene calls are TRBV5-6 and TRBJ1-2, with a weak D call TRBD1 (5 bases). The CDR3 is 14 residues long. With 0 bases removed from V and 1 base from J, the gap between germline ends came to 7 bases. CDR1 is SGHDT and CDR2 is YYEEEE in the germline V gene. The CDR3 is CASSLDRRNYGYTF. Written as DNA, the CDR3 is TGTGCCAGCAGCTTGGACAGGCGTAACTATGGCTACACCTTC.

The genes are TRBV19 and TRBJ2-3; possibly TRBD1 for D (5 bases). Germline lookup yields CDR1 LNHDA and CDR2 SQIVND (reference sequence). Trimming removed 5 bases from V and 4 bases from J, with 13 bases in between. This CDR3 has 14 amino acids. The CDR3 nucleotides read TGTGCCAGTAGTTCTCAGGGTAGTCCAGATACGCAGTATTTT. Its translation is CASSSQGSPDTQYF.

V and J are TRBV19 and TRBJ2-3; D might be TRBD2 (6 bases). Trimming left V 10 bases short and J 0 bases short, with 17 bases between. The CDR3 runs 15 residues. Germline loops: CDR1 LNHDA, CDR2 SQIVND (reference sequence). Here the CDR3 reads CATSPGTASTDTQYF. The DNA of the CDR3 is TGTGCCACCTCCCCCGGGACTGCTAGCACAGATACGCAGTATTTT. The complete variable domain, with remaining parts taken from reference TRBV19 and TRBJ2-3, reads DGGITQSPKYLFRKEGQNVTLSCEQNLNHDAMYWYRQDPGQGLRLIYYSQIVNDFQKGDIAEGYSVSREKKESFPLTVTSAQKNPTAFYLCATSPGTASTDTQYFGPGTRLTVL.

The chain employs TRBV6-1 and TRBJ2-6; D is ambiguous. CDR3 size: 15 residues. Germline values: CDR1 MNHNS, CDR2 SASEGT. Trimming left V 4 bases short and J 3 bases short, with 10 bases between. CDR3: CASSGHQSGANVLTF. The CDR3 coding sequence is TGTGCCAGCAGTGGACATCAGAGTGGGGCCAACGTCCTGACTTTC.

This sequence joins TRBV10-3 and TRBJ2-3; 8 bases are a match to TRBD1. Trimming at V came to 5 bases and at J to 3 bases, leaving 1 base not matched to a gene. CDR1 is ENHRY, CDR2 SYGVKD, per germline. CDR3 size: 13 residues. CDR3 bases: TGTGCCATCAGTTGGGACAGGACAGATACGCAGTATTTT. It translates to CAISWDRTDTQYF.